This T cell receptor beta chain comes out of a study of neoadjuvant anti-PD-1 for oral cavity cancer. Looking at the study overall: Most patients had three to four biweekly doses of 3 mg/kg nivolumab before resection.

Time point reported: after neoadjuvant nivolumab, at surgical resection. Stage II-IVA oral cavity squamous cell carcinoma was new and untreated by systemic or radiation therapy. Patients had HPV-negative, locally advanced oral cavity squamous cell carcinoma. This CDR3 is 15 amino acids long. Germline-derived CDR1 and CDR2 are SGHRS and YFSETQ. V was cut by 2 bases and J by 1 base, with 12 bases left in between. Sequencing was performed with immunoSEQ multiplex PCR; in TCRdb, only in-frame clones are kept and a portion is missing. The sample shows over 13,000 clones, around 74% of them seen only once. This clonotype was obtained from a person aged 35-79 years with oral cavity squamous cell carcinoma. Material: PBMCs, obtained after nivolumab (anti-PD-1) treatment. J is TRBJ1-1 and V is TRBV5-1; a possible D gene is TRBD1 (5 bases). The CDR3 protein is CASSFPGGENTEAFF. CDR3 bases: TGCGCCAGCAGCTTTCCAGGAGGGGAGAACACTGAAGCTTTCTTT. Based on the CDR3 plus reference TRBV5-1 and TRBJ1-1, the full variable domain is KAGVTQTPRYLIKTRGQQVTLSCSPISGHRSVSWYQQTPGQGLQFLFEYFSETQRNKGNFPGRFSGRQFSNSRSEMNVSTLELGDSALYLCASSFPGGENTEAFFGQGTRLTVV.